This T cell receptor beta chain is drawn from a study of control samples from healthy donors and cancer patients. Germline assignment: CDR1 MNHEY and CDR2 SVGAGI. Trimming stripped 7 bases from V and 2 bases from J, with 12 bases between. The CDR3 runs 14 residues. In this sample, this clone turned up once. Method: immunoSEQ multiplex PCR; TCRdb's copy keeps in-frame clones and lacks some. The data contain approximately 100,000 clones, about 89% of them seen just once; the ten biggest clones take up 7.8%. Sequencing was done on a sample of blood. The TCR sequence derives from a young man in good health. This chain joins TRBV6-5 and TRBJ1-5, with D possibly TRBD1 on 6 matching bases. CDR3 sequence (DNA): TGTGCCAGCAAACAGGGTTTGGGCAATCAGCCCCAGCATTTT. This sequence encodes CASKQGLGNQPQHF.